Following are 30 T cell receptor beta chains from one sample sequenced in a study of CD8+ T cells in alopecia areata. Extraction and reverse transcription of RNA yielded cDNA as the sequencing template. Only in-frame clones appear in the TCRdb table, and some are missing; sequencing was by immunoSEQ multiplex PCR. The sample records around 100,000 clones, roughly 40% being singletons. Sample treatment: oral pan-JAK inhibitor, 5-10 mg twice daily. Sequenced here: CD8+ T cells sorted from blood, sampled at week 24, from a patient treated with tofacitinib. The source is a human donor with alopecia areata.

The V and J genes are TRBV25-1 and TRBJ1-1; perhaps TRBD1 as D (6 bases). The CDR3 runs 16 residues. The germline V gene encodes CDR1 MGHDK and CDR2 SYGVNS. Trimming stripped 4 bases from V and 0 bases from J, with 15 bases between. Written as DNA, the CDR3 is TGTGCCAGCAGTGGACAGTGGGGGGGCTTGAACACTGAAGCTTTCTTT. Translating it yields CASSGQWGGLNTEAFF. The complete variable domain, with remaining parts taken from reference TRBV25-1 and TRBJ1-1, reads EADIYQTPRYLVIGTGKKITLECSQTMGHDKMYWYQQDPGMELHLIHYSYGVNSTEKGDLSSESTVSRIRTEHFPLTLESARPSHTSQYLCASSGQWGGLNTEAFFGQGTRLTVV.

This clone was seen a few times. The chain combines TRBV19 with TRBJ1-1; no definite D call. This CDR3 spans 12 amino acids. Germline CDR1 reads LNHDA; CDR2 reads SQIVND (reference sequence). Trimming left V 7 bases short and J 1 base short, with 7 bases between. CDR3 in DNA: TGTGCCAGTATGGGAAAGAACACTGAAGCTTTCTTT. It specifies CASMGKNTEAFF.

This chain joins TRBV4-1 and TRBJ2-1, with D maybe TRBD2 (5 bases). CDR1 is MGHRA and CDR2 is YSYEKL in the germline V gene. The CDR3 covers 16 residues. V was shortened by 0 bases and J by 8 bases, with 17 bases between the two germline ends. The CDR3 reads CASSQEFGLPRDEQFF. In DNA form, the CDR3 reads TGCGCCAGCAGCCAAGAATTCGGGCTACCGAGGGATGAGCAGTTCTTC.

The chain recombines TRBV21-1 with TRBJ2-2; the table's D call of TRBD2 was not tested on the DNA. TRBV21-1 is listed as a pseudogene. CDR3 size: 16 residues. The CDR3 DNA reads TGTGCCAGCAGCATCTTGGGTAGCCGGAACACCGGGGAGCTGTTTTTT. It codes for CASSILGSRNTGELFF.

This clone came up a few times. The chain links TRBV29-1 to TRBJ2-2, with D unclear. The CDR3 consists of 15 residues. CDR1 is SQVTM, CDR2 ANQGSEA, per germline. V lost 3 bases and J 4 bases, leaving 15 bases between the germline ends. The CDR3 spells CSVEVEERPTGELFF. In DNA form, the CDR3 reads TGCAGCGTTGAGGTAGAAGAGCGACCCACCGGGGAGCTGTTTTTT.

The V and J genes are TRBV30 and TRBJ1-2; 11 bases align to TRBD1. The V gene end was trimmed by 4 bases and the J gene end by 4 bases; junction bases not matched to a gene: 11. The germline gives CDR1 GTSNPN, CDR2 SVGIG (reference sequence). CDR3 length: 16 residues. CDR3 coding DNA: TGTGCCTGGATGTTACCGGACAGGGGGCATTTCTATGGCTACACCTTC. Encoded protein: CAWMLPDRGHFYGYTF.

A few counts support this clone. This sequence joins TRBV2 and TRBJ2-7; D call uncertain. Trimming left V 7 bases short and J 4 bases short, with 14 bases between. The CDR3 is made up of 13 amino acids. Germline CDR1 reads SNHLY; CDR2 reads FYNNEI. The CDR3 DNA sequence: TGTGCCAGCATAACGTCCCTAGGGTACGAGCAGTACTTC. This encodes CASITSLGYEQYF.

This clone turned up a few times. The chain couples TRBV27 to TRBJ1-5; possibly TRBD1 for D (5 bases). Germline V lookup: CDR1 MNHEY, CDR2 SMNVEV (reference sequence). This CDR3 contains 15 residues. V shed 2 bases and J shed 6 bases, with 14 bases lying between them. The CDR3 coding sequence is TGTGCCAGCAGTTTACGCCCAGGGAAACCTCAGCCCCAGCATTTT. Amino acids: CASSLRPGKPQPQHF.

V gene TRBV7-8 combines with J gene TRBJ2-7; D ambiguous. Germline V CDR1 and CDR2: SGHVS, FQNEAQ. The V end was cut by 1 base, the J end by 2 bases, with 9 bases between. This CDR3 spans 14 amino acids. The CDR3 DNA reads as TGTGCCAGCAGCTTAGGCCCGGGTGCCTACGAGCAGTACTTC. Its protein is CASSLGPGAYEQYF.

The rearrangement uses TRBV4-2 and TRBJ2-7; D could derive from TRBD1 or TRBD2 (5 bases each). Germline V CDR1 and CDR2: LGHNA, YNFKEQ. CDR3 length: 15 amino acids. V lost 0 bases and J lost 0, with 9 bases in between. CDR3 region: CASSQEGTVSYEQYF. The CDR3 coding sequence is TGTGCCAGCAGCCAAGAGGGGACGGTCTCCTACGAGCAGTACTTC.

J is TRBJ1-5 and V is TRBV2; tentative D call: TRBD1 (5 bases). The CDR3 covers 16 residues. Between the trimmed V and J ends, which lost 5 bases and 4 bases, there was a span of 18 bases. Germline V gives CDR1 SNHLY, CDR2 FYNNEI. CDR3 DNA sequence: TGTGCCAGCAGTTACATAGTGACAGCTACTAATCAGCCCCAGCATTTT. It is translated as CASSYIVTATNQPQHF.

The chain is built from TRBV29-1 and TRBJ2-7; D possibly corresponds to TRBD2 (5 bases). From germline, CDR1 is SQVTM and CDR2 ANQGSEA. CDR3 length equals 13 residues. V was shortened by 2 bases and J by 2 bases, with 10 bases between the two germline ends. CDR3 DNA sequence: TGCAGCGTTGAAATCGAGGGAACCTACGAGCAGTACTTC. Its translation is CSVEIEGTYEQYF.

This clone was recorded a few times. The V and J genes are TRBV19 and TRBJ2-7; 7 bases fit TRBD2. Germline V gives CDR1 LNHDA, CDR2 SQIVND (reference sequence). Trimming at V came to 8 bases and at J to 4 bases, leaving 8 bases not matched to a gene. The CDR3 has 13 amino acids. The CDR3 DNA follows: TGTGCCAGTGGCCTAGCGGATAGATACGAGCAGTACTTC. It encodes CASGLADRYEQYF.

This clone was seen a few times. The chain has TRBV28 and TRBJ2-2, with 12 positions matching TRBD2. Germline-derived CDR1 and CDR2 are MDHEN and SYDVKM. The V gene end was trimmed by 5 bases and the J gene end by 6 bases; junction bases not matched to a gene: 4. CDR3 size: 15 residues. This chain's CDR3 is CASSPTSGRSGELFF. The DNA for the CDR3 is TGTGCCAGCAGTCCGACTAGCGGGAGATCCGGGGAGCTGTTTTTT.

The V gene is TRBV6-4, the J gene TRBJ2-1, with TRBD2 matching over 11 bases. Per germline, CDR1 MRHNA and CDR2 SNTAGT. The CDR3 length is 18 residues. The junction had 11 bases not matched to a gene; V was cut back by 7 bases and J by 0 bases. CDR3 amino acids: CASNGLAGGVRSYNEQFF. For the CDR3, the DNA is TGTGCCAGCAACGGGCTAGCGGGAGGCGTTCGCTCCTACAATGAGCAGTTCTTC.

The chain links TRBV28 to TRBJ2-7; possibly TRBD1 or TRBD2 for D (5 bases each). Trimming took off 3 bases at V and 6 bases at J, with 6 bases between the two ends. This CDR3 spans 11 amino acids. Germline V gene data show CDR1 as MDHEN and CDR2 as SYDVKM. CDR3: CASSLGTEQYF. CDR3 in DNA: TGTGCCAGCAGTTTGGGGACCGAGCAGTACTTC.

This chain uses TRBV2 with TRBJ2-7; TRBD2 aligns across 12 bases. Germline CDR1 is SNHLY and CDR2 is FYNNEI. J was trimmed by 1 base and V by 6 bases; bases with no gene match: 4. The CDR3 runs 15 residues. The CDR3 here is CASSVTSGRSYEQYF. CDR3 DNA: TGTGCCAGCAGCGTCACTAGCGGGAGGTCCTACGAGCAGTACTTC.

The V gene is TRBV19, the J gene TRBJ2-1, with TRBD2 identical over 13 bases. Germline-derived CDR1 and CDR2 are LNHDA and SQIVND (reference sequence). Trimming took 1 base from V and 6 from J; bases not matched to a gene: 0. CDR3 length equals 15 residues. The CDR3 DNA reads TGTGCCAGTAGTATAGGGACTAGCGGGAGCAATGAGCAGTTCTTC. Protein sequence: CASSIGTSGSNEQFF.

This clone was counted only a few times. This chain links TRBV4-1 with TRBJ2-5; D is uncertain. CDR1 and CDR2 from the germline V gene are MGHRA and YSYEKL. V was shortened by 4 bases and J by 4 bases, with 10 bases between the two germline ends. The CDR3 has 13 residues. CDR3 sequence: CASSPSTGETQYF. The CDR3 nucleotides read TGCGCCAGCAGCCCATCAACGGGAGAGACCCAGTACTTC.

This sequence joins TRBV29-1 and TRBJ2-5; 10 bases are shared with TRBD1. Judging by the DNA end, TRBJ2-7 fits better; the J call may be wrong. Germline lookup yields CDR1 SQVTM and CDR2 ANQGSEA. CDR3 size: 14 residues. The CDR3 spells CSVVDRGKGFEQYF. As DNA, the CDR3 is TGCAGCGTCGTGGACAGGGGGAAGGGGTTCGAGCAGTACTTC.

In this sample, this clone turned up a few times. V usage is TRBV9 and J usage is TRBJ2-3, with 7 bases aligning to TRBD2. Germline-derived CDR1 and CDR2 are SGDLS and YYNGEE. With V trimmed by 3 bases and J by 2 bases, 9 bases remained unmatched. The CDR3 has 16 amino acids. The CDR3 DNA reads TGTGCCAGCAGCGGGGGAACGGGAGGAAACACAGATACGCAGTATTTT. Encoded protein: CASSGGTGGNTDTQYF. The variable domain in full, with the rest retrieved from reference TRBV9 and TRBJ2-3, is DSGVTQTPKHLITATGQRVTLRCSPRSGDLSVYWYQQSLDQGLQFLIQYYNGEERAKGNILERFSAQQFPDLHSELNLSSLELGDSALYFCASSGGTGGNTDTQYFGPGTRLTVL.

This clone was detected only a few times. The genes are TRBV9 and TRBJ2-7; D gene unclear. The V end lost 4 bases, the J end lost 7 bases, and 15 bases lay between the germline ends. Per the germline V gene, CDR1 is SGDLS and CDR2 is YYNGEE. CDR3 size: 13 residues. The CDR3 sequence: CASSSTSAGEQYF. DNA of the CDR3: TGTGCCAGCAGCTCGACTTCCGCCGGGGAGCAGTACTTC.

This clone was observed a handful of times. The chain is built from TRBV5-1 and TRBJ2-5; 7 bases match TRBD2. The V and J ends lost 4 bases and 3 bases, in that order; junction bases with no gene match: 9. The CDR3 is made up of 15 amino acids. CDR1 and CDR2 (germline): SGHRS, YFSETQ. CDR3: CASSPWAGAEETQYF. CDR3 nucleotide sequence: TGCGCCAGCAGCCCCTGGGCGGGAGCGGAAGAGACCCAGTACTTC. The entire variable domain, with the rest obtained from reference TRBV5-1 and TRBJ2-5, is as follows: KAGVTQTPRYLIKTRGQQVTLSCSPISGHRSVSWYQQTPGQGLQFLFEYFSETQRNKGNFPGRFSGRQFSNSRSEMNVSTLELGDSALYLCASSPWAGAEETQYFGPGTRLLVL.

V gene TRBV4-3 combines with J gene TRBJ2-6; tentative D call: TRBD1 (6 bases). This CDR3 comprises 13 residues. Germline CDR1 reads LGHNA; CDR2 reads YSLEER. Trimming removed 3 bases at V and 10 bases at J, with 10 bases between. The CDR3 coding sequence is TGCGCCAGCAGCCAGGCCGACAGGAACGTCCTGACTTTC. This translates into CASSQADRNVLTF.

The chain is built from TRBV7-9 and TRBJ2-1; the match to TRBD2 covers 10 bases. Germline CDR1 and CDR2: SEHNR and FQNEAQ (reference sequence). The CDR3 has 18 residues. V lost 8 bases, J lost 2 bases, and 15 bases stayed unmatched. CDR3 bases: TGTGCCAGCTACGCGGGACTAGCGATAAGGGAAGCCTACAATGAGCAGTTCTTC. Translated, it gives CASYAGLAIREAYNEQFF. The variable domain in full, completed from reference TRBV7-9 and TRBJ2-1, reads DTGVSQNPRHKITKRGQNVTFRCDPISEHNRLYWYRQTLGQGPEFLTYFQNEAQLEKSRLLSDRFSAERPKGSFSTLEIQRTEQGDSAMYLCASYAGLAIREAYNEQFFGPGTRLTVL.

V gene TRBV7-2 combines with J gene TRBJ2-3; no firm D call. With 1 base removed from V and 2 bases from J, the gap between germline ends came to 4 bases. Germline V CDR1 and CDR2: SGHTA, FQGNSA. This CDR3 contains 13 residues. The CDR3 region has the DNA TGTGCCAGCAGCTTAGAGTACACAGATACGCAGTATTTT. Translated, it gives CASSLEYTDTQYF. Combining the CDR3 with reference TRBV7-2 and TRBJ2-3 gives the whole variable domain GAGVSQSPSNKVTEKGKDVELRCDPISGHTALYWYRQSLGQGLEFLIYFQGNSAPDKSGLPSDRFSAERTGGSVSTLTIQRTQQEDSAVYLCASSLEYTDTQYFGPGTRLTVL.

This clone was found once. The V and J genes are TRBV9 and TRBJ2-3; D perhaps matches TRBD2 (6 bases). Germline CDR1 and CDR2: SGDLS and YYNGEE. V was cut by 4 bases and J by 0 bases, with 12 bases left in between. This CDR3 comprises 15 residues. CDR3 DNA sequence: TGTGCCAGCAGCAGAGGGGACTTAAGCACAGATACGCAGTATTTT. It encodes CASSRGDLSTDTQYF.

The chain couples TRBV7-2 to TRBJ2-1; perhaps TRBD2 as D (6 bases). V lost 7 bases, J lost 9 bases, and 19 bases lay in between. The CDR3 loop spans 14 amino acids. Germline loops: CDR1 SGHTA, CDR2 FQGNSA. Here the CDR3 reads CASTEYPSAAEQFF. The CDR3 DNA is TGTGCCAGCACCGAATACCCTAGCGCGGCTGAGCAGTTCTTC.

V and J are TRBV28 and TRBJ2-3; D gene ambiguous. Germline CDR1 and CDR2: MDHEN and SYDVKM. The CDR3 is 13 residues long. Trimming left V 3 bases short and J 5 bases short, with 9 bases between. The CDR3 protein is CASSFPRLDTQYF. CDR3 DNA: TGTGCCAGCAGTTTTCCGAGATTAGATACGCAGTATTTT.

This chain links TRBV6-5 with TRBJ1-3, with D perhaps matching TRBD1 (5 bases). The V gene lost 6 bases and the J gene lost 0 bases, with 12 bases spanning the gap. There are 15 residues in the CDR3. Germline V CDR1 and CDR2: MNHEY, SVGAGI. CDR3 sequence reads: CASSLGRNSGNTIYF. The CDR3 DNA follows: TGTGCCAGCAGCCTGGGACGAAACTCTGGAAACACCATATATTTT.